This T cell receptor (beta chain) was found in a study of beta chain features in type 1 diabetes. About the study: Healthy donors, compared against patients, showed similar age, gender and cell yields.

The study reverse transcribed the entire isolated RNA, so it sequenced expressed TCRB transcripts. Sequenced by immunoSEQ multiplex PCR; TCRdb stores in-frame clones only, minus some. The sample includes about 740,000 clones, about an eighth of them seen just once. Regarding this clone: Its specificity is not known.

Study-level results: Across patients, naive, central memory and Treg TCRB repertoires exhibited apparently greater similarity than was observed across healthy donors. TCRB CDR3s from Type 1 diabetes patients were moderately but significantly shorter in all four CD4+ subsets.

The CDR3 length is 13 residues. The germline CDR1 and CDR2 sequences are MNHEY and SVGAGI. With 6 bases removed from V and 2 bases from J, the gap between germline ends came to 10 bases. Sequenced material: naive CD4+ T cells from blood. This TCR was sampled from a man between 18 and 29 years old with type 1 diabetes. This chain links TRBV6-5 with TRBJ1-1; D is uncertain. The CDR3 spells CASRSSGNTEAFF. As DNA, the CDR3 is TGTGCCAGCAGGTCTTCTGGAAACACTGAAGCTTTCTTT.